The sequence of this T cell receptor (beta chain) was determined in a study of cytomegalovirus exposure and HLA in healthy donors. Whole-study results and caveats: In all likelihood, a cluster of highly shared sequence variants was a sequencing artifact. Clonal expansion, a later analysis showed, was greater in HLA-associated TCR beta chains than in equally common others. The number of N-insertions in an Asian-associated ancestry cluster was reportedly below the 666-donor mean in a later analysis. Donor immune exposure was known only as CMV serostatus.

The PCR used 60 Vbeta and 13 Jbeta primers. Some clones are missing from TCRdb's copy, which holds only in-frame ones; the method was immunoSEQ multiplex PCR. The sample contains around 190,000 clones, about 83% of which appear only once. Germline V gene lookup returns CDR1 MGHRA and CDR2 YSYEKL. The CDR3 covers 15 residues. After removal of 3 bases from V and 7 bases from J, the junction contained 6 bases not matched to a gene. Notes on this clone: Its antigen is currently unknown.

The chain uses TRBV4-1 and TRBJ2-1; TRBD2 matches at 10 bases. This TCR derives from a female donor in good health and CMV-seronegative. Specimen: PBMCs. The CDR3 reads CASSQERTSGNEQFF. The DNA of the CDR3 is TGCGCCAGCAGCCAGGAGCGGACTAGCGGTAATGAGCAGTTCTTC.